This TCR beta chain came from a study of shared clonotypes between healthy human individuals. Study background: Each donor's CD4 naive and CD4 memory cells filled three plates apiece, CD8 naive two, and CD8 memory one.

Sequencing used immunoSEQ multiplex PCR; TCRdb keeps in-frame clones, though not all of them. Of approximately 700,000 clones in the sample, roughly 72% were seen once. This clone was counted many times. Germline CDR1 reads MDHEN; CDR2 reads SYDVKM. V gave up 7 bases and J gave up 0 bases, with 10 bases separating them. The CDR3 covers 14 residues. The V gene is TRBV28, the J gene TRBJ1-5; unclear D gene. The TCR originated in a woman aged 30 to 39 in good health. The sequenced sample was memory CD4+ T cells sorted from blood. Subset indicated: CD45RA-negative fraction. CDR3 protein: CASNRLYSNQPQHF. In nucleotides, the CDR3 is TGTGCCAGCAATAGACTGTATAGCAATCAGCCCCAGCATTTT. Combining the CDR3 with reference TRBV28 and TRBJ1-5 gives the whole variable domain DVKVTQSSRYLVKRTGEKVFLECVQDMDHENMFWYRQDPGLGLRLIYFSYDVKMKEKGDIPEGYSVSREKKERFSLILESASTNQTSMYLCASNRLYSNQPQHFGDGTRLSIL.